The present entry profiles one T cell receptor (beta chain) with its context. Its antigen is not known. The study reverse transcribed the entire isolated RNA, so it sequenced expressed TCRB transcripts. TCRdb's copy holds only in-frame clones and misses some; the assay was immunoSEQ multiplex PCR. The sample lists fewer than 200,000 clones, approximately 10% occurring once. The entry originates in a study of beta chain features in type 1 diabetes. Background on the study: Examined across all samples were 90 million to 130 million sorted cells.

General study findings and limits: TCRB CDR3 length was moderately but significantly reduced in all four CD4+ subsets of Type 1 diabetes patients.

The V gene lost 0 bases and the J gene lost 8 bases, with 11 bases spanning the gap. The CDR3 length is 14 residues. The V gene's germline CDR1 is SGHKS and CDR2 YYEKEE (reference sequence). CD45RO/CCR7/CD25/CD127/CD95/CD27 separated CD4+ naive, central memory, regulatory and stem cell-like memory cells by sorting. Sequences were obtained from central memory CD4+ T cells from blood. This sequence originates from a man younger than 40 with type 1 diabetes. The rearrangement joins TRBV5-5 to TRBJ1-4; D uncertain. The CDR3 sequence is CASSLDGAGEKLFF. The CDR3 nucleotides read TGTGCCAGCAGCTTGGACGGTGCAGGAGAAAAACTGTTTTTT. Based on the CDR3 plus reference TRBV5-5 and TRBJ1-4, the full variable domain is DAGVTQSPTHLIKTRGQQVTLRCSPISGHKSVSWYQQVLGQGPQFIFQYYEKEERGRGNFPDRFSARQFPNYSSELNVNALLLGDSALYLCASSLDGAGEKLFFGSGTQLSVL.